A selection of T cell receptor beta chains follows, all from one sample in a study of blood T cell repertoires in COVID-19. The assay was immunoSEQ multiplex PCR, and TCRdb's table has in-frame clones only and misses some. The sample consists of fewer than 55,000 clones, 70% to 90% of them appearing once. The specimen sequenced was peripheral blood. The receptors here all came from a man in his forties or fifties with active COVID-19. Each CDR3 is given with its conserved first and last residue. Fields, in order: clone size, V gene, D gene, J gene, CDR3 DNA, CDR3 protein. A D gene is named only where the DNA matches it firmly. Clone size is given for some rows only: seen once, a few or many times, or a class if the clone is expanded.

.	TRBV5-1	.	TRBJ1-2	TGCGCCAGCAGCCATCAGAGGCCCGATCATGGCTACACCTTC	CASSHQRPDHGYTF
.	TRBV10-3	.	TRBJ2-5	TGTGCCATCAGTGGGGCAGCCCAAGAGACCCAGTACTTC	CAISGAAQETQYF
.	TRBV7-9	.	TRBJ1-1	TGTGCCAGCAGCTTCTCTTTTCGGGGAGCCCCTGAAGCTTTCTTT	CASSFSFRGAPEAFF
.	TRBV9	TRBD1	TRBJ2-2	TGTGCCAGCAGCATCTGGACAGGGGGCACCGGGGAGCTGTTTTTT	CASSIWTGGTGELFF
.	TRBV6-1	.	TRBJ1-5	TGTGCCAGCAGTGAAAGTCGACAGACGAATCAGCCCCAGCATTTT	CASSESRQTNQPQHF
.	TRBV10-2	.	TRBJ2-1	TGCGCCAGCAGTGACCCCCGGCGGAGAGAGCAGTTCTTC	CASSDPRRREQFF
.	TRBV19	.	TRBJ1-2	TGTGCCAGTAGTATTATGGCAGGGGAGGGCGGCTACACCTTC	CASSIMAGEGGYTF
.	TRBV4-2	.	TRBJ1-6	TGTGCCAGCAGAGGGCAGGGTAGTTCACCCCTCCACTTT	CASRGQGSSPLHF
.	TRBV29-1	.	TRBJ1-1	TGCAGCGTTGAACCAGGGGTAGGCACTGAAGCTTTCTTT	CSVEPGVGTEAFF
.	TRBV27	.	TRBJ1-3	TGTGCCAGCAGTTTCGGGGGCTCTGGAAACACCATATATTTT	CASSFGGSGNTIYF
.	TRBV19	.	TRBJ2-3	TGTGCCAGTAGTATTCGAACAGGCTCATGGCAGTATTTT	CASSIRTGSWQYF
.	TRBV28	.	TRBJ1-5	TGTGCCAGCAGTTTTCGCAGGCAGCCCCAGCATTTT	CASSFRRQPQHF
.	TRBV12-5	.	TRBJ1-5	TGTGCTAGTGGGCTCCCAGGGAATCAGCCCCAGCATTTT	CASGLPGNQPQHF
.	TRBV28	TRBD1	TRBJ2-3	TGTGCCAGCAGTGTACCAGGGGGCGGCACAGATACGCAGTATTTT	CASSVPGGGTDTQYF
.	TRBV11-2	.	TRBJ2-5	TGTGCCAGCAGCCCGCGAAGGAGCCAAGAGACCCAGTACTTC	CASSPRRSQETQYF
few	TRBV19	.	TRBJ1-5	TGTGCCAGTAGTATTTCGGGTCAGAATAATTATCAGCCCCAGCATTTT	CASSISGQNNYQPQHF
.	TRBV12-5	TRBD1	TRBJ2-1	TGTGCTAGTGGTCCGCTTTGGGGGACAGGGACTCTCAATGAGCAGTTCTTC	CASGPLWGTGTLNEQFF
.	TRBV19	.	TRBJ2-6	TGTGCCAGTAGTATTCGACAGGACGCGGCCTTTGAGGCCAACGTCCTGACTTTC	CASSIRQDAAFEANVLTF
.	TRBV5-1	TRBD2	TRBJ2-1	TGCGCCAGCCAGCGGACCCCTCGGACTAGCGGGAACCATGAGCAGTTCTTC	CASQRTPRTSGNHEQFF
.	TRBV3-1/TRBV3-2	.	TRBJ1-2	TGTGCCAGCAGCAGAAACACCGCAAATGGCTACACCTTC	CASSRNTANGYTF
.	TRBV6-2/TRBV6-3	.	TRBJ2-3	TGTGCCAGCAGTTACCTTAGAGGGAGTCGCGGCACAGATACGCAGTATTTT	CASSYLRGSRGTDTQYF
.	TRBV7-3	TRBD1	TRBJ1-1	TGTGCCACCGGTCGTACAGGGGACACTGAAGCTTTCTTT	CATGRTGDTEAFF
once	TRBV20-1	TRBD1	TRBJ1-4	TGCAGTGCCTATTCCGGGGACAGCCTTTTT	CSAYSGDSLF
.	TRBV10-3	TRBD2	TRBJ2-7	TGTGCCATCAGTGATTTGGGGGGGTCCTACGAGCAGTACTTC	CAISDLGGSYEQYF
.	TRBV9	TRBD1	TRBJ1-6	TGTGCCAGCAGCGGGGGACAGCGGAGCTCCTATAATTCACCCCTCCACTTT	CASSGGQRSSYNSPLHF
.	TRBV14	.	TRBJ2-5	TGTGCCAGCAGCCTAGACAGGAAATCTTGGGAGACCCAGTACTTC	CASSLDRKSWETQYF
.	TRBV19	.	TRBJ1-2	TGTGCCAGTAACCCCAGGGGTTTCTATGGCTACACCTTC	CASNPRGFYGYTF
.	TRBV19	TRBD1	TRBJ1-6	TGTGCCAGTACCACTAGGACAGGGGAAACCTATTCACCCCTCCACTTT	CASTTRTGETYSPLHF
.	TRBV11-2	.	TRBJ2-6	TGTGCCAGCAGCTCCGTGGGGGGAAGGTCTGGGGCCAACGTCCTGACTTTC	CASSSVGGRSGANVLTF
.	TRBV7-2	TRBD2	TRBJ2-7	TGTGCCAGCAGCTTACGAGGGAGTTCGTACGGGGGGGGGACCTACGAGCAGTACTTC	CASSLRGSSYGGGTYEQYF
.	TRBV12-5	.	TRBJ1-5	TGTGCTAGTGCCACAGGAGGGCCTAGCAATCAGCCCCAGCATTTT	CASATGGPSNQPQHF
.	TRBV20-1	TRBD1	TRBJ1-2	TGCAGTGCTAGTTCAGGGGGCCGAGGTGGCTACACCTTC	CSASSGGRGGYTF
.	TRBV6-5	TRBD2	TRBJ2-1	TGTGCCAGCAACGTAGCGGGAGGGGGAAATGAGCAGTTCTTC	CASNVAGGGNEQFF
.	TRBV4-1	.	TRBJ2-2	TGCGCCAGCAGCCAAGAGGGAGTATGGACCGGGGAGCTGTTTTTT	CASSQEGVWTGELFF
.	TRBV4-1	TRBD2	TRBJ2-5	TGCGCCAGCAGCCAAGGTCTAGCGGGAGGGGGATTAGGAGAGACCCAGTACTTC	CASSQGLAGGGLGETQYF
.	TRBV18	TRBD1	TRBJ2-5	TGTGCCAGCTCCCGTAGACAGGGGGCAAAGGAGACCCAGTACTTC	CASSRRQGAKETQYF
.	TRBV6-5	TRBD2	TRBJ2-2	TGTGCCAGCAGTTATGCGGGAGAAACCGGGGAGCTGTTTTTT	CASSYAGETGELFF